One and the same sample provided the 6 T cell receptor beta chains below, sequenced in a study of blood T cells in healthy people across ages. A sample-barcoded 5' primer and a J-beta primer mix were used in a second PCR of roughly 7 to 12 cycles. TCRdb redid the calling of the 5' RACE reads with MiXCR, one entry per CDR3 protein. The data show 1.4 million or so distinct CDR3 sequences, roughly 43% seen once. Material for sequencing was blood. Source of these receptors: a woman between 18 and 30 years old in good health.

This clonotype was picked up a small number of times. As DNA, the CDR3 is TGTGCCAGCAGCTTAAACGGCAGGAACACTGAAGCTTTCTTT. Translation: CASSLNGRNTEAFF. This chain connects TRBV7-2 to TRBJ1-1; no definite D call. Deletions cut 2 bases from V and 1 base from J, with 8 bases between. Germline loops: CDR1 SGHTA, CDR2 FQGNSA. There are 14 residues in the CDR3.

The CDR3 DNA is TGTGCCAGCAGTGACCCGGGCGGACCCTATGGCTACACCTTC. Encoded protein: CASSDPGGPYGYTF. The V and J genes are TRBV2 and TRBJ1-2; D is unclear. Germline V CDR1 and CDR2: SNHLY, FYNNEI. V lost 3 bases and J 4 bases, leaving 12 bases between the germline ends. This CDR3 has 14 residues.

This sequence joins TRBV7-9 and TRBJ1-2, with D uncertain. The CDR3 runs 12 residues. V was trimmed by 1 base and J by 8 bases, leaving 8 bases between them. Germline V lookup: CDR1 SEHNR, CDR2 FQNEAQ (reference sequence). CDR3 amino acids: CASSLEFGGYTF. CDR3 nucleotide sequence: TGTGCCAGCAGCTTAGAATTTGGCGGCTACACCTTC. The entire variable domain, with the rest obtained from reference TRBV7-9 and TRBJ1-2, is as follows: DTGVSQNPRHKITKRGQNVTFRCDPISEHNRLYWYRQTLGQGPEFLTYFQNEAQLEKSRLLSDRFSAERPKGSFSTLEIQRTEQGDSAMYLCASSLEFGGYTFGSGTRLTVV.

CDR3 nucleotide sequence: TGCAGTGCTAGAGATGTGGGGGGGGACTCCTACGAGCAGTACTTC. Its translation is CSARDVGGDSYEQYF. The chain carries TRBV20-1 and TRBJ2-7; 7 nucleotides line up with TRBD2. This CDR3 has 15 residues. The junction had 5 bases not matched to a gene; V was cut back by 0 bases and J by 0 bases. The germline gives CDR1 DFQATT, CDR2 SNEGSKA (reference sequence).

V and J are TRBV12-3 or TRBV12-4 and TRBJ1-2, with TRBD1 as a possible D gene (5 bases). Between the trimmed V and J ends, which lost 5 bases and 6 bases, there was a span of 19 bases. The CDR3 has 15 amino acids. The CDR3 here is CASSQRQSIQDGYTF. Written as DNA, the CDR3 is TGTGCCAGCAGTCAGCGACAGAGCATTCAAGATGGCTACACCTTC.

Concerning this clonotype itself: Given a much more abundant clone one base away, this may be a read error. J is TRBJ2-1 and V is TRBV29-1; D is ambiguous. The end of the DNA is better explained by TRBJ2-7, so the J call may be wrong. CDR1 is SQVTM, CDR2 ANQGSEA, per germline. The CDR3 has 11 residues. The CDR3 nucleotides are TGCAGCGGTGACCAGATCAATGAGCAGTACTTC. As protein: CSGDQINEQYF.